What follows are 13 T cell receptor beta chains derived from one specimen sequenced in a study of control samples from healthy donors and cancer patients. Sequencing was performed with immunoSEQ multiplex PCR; in TCRdb, only in-frame clones are kept and a portion is missing. The table includes over 85,000 clones, around 89% detected once. Sequenced input: PBMCs. All receptors derive from a woman in her sixties or seventies with lung cancer.

This clone was detected once. The chain employs TRBV5-1 and TRBJ2-3; the match to TRBD2 covers 8 bases. J lost 0 bases, V lost 6 bases, and 9 bases had no gene match. The CDR3 runs 16 residues. Germline-derived CDR1 and CDR2 are SGHRS and YFSETQ. The CDR3 sequence is CASNKERGPSTDTQYF. The CDR3 DNA follows: TGCGCCAGCAATAAGGAGCGGGGGCCGAGCACAGATACGCAGTATTTT.

The chain is built from TRBV19 and TRBJ1-2; 8 bases agree with TRBD1. CDR1 and CDR2 from the germline V gene are LNHDA and SQIVND (reference sequence). The CDR3 is 14 residues long. The junction had 10 bases not matched to a gene; V was cut back by 5 bases and J by 8 bases. The CDR3 bases are TGTGCCAGTAGTTTCGGACAGGGACAATGGGGCTACACCTTC. Translating it yields CASSFGQGQWGYTF.

This clone appeared a single time. The CDR3 spells CASTGSGYEQYF. In DNA, the CDR3 is TGTGCCAGCACCGGGAGTGGATACGAGCAGTACTTC. The V and J genes are TRBV6-6 and TRBJ2-7; tentative D call: TRBD2 (6 bases). Trimming removed 7 bases at V and 4 bases at J, with 11 bases between. CDR3 length equals 12 residues. From germline, CDR1 is MNHNY and CDR2 SVGAGI (reference sequence).

V and J are TRBV7-8 and TRBJ1-5, with D maybe TRBD1 (5 bases). The V gene's germline CDR1 is SGHVS and CDR2 FQNEAQ. There are 14 residues in the CDR3. V lost 1 base and J lost 6, with 10 bases in between. The CDR3 is CASSLGGTSQPQHF. CDR3 DNA: TGTGCCAGCAGCTTAGGAGGGACCTCTCAGCCCCAGCATTTT.

The rearrangement links TRBV29-1 to TRBJ2-2; D gene uncertain. Looked up from germline, CDR1 is SQVTM and CDR2 is ANQGSEA. The CDR3 runs 12 residues. V lost 6 bases, J lost 1 base, and 6 bases lay in between. Here the CDR3 reads CSVFWNTGELFF. The CDR3 DNA reads as TGCAGCGTATTTTGGAACACCGGGGAGCTGTTTTTT.

The CDR3 sequence is CASSLYGNTIYF. In DNA, the CDR3 is TGTGCCAGCAGCTTATACGGAAACACCATATATTTT. This sequence joins TRBV7-9 and TRBJ1-3; D is unresolved. V lost 2 bases to trimming and J lost 4 bases, with 3 bases between them. CDR1 SEHNR and CDR2 FQNEAQ come from the germline V gene (reference sequence). The CDR3 covers 12 residues. Based on the CDR3 plus reference TRBV7-9 and TRBJ1-3, the full variable domain is DTGVSQNPRHKITKRGQNVTFRCDPISEHNRLYWYRQTLGQGPEFLTYFQNEAQLEKSRLLSDRFSAERPKGSFSTLEIQRTEQGDSAMYLCASSLYGNTIYFGEGSWLTVV.

This clone has just a few counts. The J gene is TRBJ1-2, the V gene TRBV3-1 (or the pseudogene TRBV3-2); D not certain. Between the trimmed V and J ends, which lost 4 bases and 3 bases, there was a span of 21 bases. This CDR3 is 17 amino acids long. Germline values: CDR1 LGHDT, CDR2 YNNKEL (reference sequence). CDR3 DNA: TGTGCCAGCAGCCTCCCGACCGACGCTCGGGGTGACTATGGCTACACCTTC. Its translation: CASSLPTDARGDYGYTF.

The chain combines TRBV5-1 with TRBJ1-1; a weak D match, TRBD1 (6 bases). CDR3 length: 17 amino acids. In germline, CDR1 is SGHRS, CDR2 YFSETQ. V gave up 0 bases and J gave up 1 base, with 16 bases separating them. The CDR3 region is CASSLDQGPGANTEAFF. CDR3 coding DNA: TGCGCCAGCAGCTTGGACCAGGGCCCAGGGGCGAACACTGAAGCTTTCTTT.

This chain links TRBV5-8 with TRBJ2-1; 9 nucleotides line up with TRBD2. Germline V gene lookup returns CDR1 SGHTS and CDR2 YDEGEE. The CDR3 has 17 residues. Trimming removed 3 bases from V and 5 bases from J; junction bases left unmatched: 12. The CDR3 sequence is CASSSRLAAVGDNEQFF. CDR3 bases: TGTGCCAGCAGCTCAAGACTAGCGGCTGTAGGGGACAATGAGCAGTTCTTC.

The genes are TRBV5-4 and TRBJ2-2; 11 nucleotides match TRBD2. Trimming took 0 bases from V and 3 from J; bases not matched to a gene: 7. The CDR3 totals 18 residues. Germline V gene data show CDR1 as SGHNT and CDR2 as YYREEE (reference sequence). CDR3 amino acids: CASSLEVLAGVDTGELFF. The CDR3 DNA follows: TGTGCCAGCAGCTTGGAGGTACTAGCGGGAGTAGACACCGGGGAGCTGTTTTTT.

CDR3 sequence reads: CASSYSAGANQPQHF. In DNA, the CDR3 is TGTGCCAGCAGTTACTCTGCAGGGGCCAATCAGCCCCAGCATTTT. The V call is TRBV6-5, the J call TRBJ1-5, with D perhaps matching TRBD1 (6 bases). Trimming took 0 bases from V and 3 from J, leaving 9 bases between them. CDR1 is MNHEY and CDR2 is SVGAGI in the germline V gene. This CDR3 has 15 amino acids.

This rearrangement joins TRBV2 to TRBJ1-6, with D unclear. CDR3 size: 12 residues. The germline V and J ends were trimmed by 1 base and 7 bases, with 2 bases remaining between them. Germline V gives CDR1 SNHLY, CDR2 FYNNEI. Here the CDR3 reads CASSEGNSPLHF. The CDR3 DNA reads TGTGCCAGCAGTGAAGGGAATTCACCCCTCCACTTT.

The J gene is TRBJ2-1, the V gene TRBV7-3; 9 bases align to TRBD2. This CDR3 comprises 15 residues. Germline CDR1 and CDR2: SGHTA and FQGTGA. J gave up 9 bases and V 3 bases, and 9 bases lay outside the gene matches. This CDR3 is CASSFAGTSIVEQFF. The CDR3 nucleotides read TGTGCCAGCAGCTTCGCAGGGACTAGCATTGTTGAGCAGTTCTTC.